These 5 T cell receptor beta chains share one sample of origin, sequenced in a study of long-term antiretroviral therapy in people with HIV. Sequencing relied on immunoSEQ assay v3.0, run at survey level. Repertoires were generated with immunoSEQ multiplex PCR, while TCRdb's copy carries only in-frame clones and drops some. The table shows just under 40,000 clones, with 70% to 90% occurring only once. This material consisted of unsorted PBMCs, taken just before starting antiretroviral therapy. Receptors were obtained from a woman aged 18-29 years with HIV.

This clone has only a few counts. J is TRBJ1-5 and V is TRBV7-2; D ambiguous. Per the germline V gene, CDR1 is SGHTA and CDR2 is FQGNSA. The CDR3 runs to 15 residues. Trimming removed 1 base at V and 2 bases at J, with 9 bases between. CDR3 sequence reads: CASSLVLGGNQPQHF. As DNA, the CDR3 is TGTGCCAGCAGCTTAGTTCTGGGAGGCAATCAGCCCCAGCATTTT.

The chain recombines TRBV27 with TRBJ1-6; TRBD1 matches at 7 bases. V lost 7 bases to trimming and J lost 10 bases; unmatched junction nucleotides: 10. Germline V gives CDR1 MNHEY, CDR2 SMNVEV (reference sequence). The CDR3 contains 14 residues. CDR3 sequence: CASTETGPFSPLHF. The CDR3 DNA reads as TGTGCCAGCACAGAGACAGGGCCGTTCTCACCCCTCCACTTT.

This clone was seen once. The V call is TRBV5-4, the J call TRBJ2-7; D not resolved. The CDR3 contains 12 residues. From germline, CDR1 is SGHNT and CDR2 YYREEE (reference sequence). Trimming removed 5 bases at V and 0 bases at J, with 6 bases between. CDR3 in DNA: TGTGCCAGCAGTCAAAGCTCCTACGAGCAGTACTTC. Its protein product is CASSQSSYEQYF.

The chain has TRBV6-5 and TRBJ2-5; D unclear. The J call may be mistaken, given a closer DNA end match to TRBJ2-7. Germline V CDR1 and CDR2: MNHEY, SVGAGI. The CDR3 extends over 15 amino acids. The DNA for the CDR3 is TGTGCCAGCAGTTACTCGTCTGTCCGACCAGACGAGCAGTACTTC. Amino acid sequence: CASSYSSVRPDEQYF.

The V gene is TRBV15, the J gene TRBJ2-5, with TRBD1 matching 8 bases. Germline CDR1 LNHNV, CDR2 YYDKDF (reference sequence). J was trimmed by 5 bases and V by 5 bases; bases with no gene match: 10. This CDR3 spans 15 amino acids. In DNA, the CDR3 is TGTGCCACCAGCCTAGGACAGGGTCTGCCCGAGACCCAGTACTTC. Encoded protein: CATSLGQGLPETQYF.